This paragraph covers one TCR beta chain sequence. Its antigen is not known. The record originates from a study of T cell responses to AZD1222 COVID-19 vaccine. TCRdb's copy holds only in-frame clones and misses some; the assay was immunoSEQ multiplex PCR. Of approximately 99,000 clones in the sample, approximately 89% were seen once. CDR1 and CDR2 from the germline V gene are LGHNA and YSLEER. V shed 3 bases and J 9 bases; nucleotides not matched to a gene: 12. The CDR3 loop spans 17 amino acids. Study conclusions and caveats: Repertoire sampling was restricted to post-peak T cell response timepoints. Possibly, clonal diversity was underestimated; donors were largely white British and included more females. Reportedly, nearly half of unique spike TCRs recognized epitopes outside B.1.351/B.1.1.7 mutations. With two AZD1222 doses given, Spike-specific TCR breadth and depth both rose.

V and J are TRBV4-3 and TRBJ1-6, with 9 bases that match TRBD1. The sequence derives from an adult in good health. This sample comprised peripheral blood, obtained on day 0 of MenACWY control vaccination. The CDR3 nucleotides are TGCGCCAGCAGCCACGGGACAGGGACTTTTAGGGGTTCACCCCTCCACTTT. Protein product: CASSHGTGTFRGSPLHF.